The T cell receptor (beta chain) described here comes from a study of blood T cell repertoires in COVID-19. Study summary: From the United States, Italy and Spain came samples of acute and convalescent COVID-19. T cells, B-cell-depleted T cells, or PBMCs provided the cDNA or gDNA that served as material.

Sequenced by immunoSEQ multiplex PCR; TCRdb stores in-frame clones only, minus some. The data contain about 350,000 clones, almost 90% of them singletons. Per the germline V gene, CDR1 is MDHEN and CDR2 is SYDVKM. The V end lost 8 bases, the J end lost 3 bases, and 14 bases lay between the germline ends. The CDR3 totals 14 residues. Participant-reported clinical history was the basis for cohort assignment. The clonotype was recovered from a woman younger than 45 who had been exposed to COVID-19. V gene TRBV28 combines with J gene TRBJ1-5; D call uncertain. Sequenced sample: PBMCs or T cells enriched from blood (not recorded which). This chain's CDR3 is CASSPMRDNQPQHF. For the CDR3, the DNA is TGTGCCAGCTCACCAATGCGGGACAATCAGCCCCAGCATTTT.